The sequence of this T cell receptor beta chain was determined in a study of T cells after yellow fever vaccination. General study findings and limits: Contamination by abundant bulk-population clonotypes could be present in FACS-sorted repertoires.

J lost 6 bases, V lost 3 bases, and 1 base had no gene match. Germline loops: CDR1 MGHRA, CDR2 YSYEKL. This CDR3 spans 13 amino acids. TCRdb re-called the 5' RACE reads with MiXCR, one entry per CDR3 protein. This table has 100,000 to 150,000 distinct CDR3 sequences, around 9.8% appearing once. This clonotype came up many times. Antigen unknown. This receptor was identified in a man aged 18 to 29 who received the YFV17D yellow fever vaccine. The V call is TRBV4-1, the J call TRBJ2-7, with TRBD2 identical over 11 bases. The input for sequencing was CD8+ T cells sorted from PBMCs, taken on the day of the yellow fever booster vaccination. Here the CDR3 DNA reads TGCGCCAGCAGCCAGCTAGCGGGGGGCGAGCAGTACGTC. It encodes CASSQLAGGEQYV.